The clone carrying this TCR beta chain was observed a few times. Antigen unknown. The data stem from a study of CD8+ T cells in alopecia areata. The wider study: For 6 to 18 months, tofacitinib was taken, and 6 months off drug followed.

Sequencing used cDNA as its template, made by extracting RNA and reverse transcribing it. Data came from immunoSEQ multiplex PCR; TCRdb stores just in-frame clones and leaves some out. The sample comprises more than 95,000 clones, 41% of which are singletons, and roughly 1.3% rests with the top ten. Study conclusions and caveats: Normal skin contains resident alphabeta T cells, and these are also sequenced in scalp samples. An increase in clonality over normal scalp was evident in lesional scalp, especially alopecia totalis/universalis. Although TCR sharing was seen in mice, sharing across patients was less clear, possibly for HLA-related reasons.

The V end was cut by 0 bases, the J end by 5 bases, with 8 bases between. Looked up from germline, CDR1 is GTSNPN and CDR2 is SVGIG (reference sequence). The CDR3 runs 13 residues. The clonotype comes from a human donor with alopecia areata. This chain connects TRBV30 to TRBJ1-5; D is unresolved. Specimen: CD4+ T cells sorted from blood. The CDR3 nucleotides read TGTGCCTGGAGTGTGGCCAGTGATCAGCCCCAGCATTTT. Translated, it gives CAWSVASDQPQHF.